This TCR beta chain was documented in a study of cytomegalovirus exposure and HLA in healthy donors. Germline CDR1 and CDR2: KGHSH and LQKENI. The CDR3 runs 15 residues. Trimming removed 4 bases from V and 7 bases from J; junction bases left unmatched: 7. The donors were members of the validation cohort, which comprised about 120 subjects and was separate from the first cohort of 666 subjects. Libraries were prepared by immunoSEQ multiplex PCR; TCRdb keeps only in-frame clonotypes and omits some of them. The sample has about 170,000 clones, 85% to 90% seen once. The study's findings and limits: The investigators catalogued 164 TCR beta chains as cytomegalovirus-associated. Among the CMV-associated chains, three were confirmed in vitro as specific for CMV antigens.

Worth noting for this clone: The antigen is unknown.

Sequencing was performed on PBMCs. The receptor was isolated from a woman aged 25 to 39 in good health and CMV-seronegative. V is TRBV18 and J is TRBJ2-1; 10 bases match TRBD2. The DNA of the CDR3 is TGTGCCAGCTCACGAAACAGCGGGGGGGCAAATGAGCAGTTCTTC. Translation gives CASSRNSGGANEQFF.